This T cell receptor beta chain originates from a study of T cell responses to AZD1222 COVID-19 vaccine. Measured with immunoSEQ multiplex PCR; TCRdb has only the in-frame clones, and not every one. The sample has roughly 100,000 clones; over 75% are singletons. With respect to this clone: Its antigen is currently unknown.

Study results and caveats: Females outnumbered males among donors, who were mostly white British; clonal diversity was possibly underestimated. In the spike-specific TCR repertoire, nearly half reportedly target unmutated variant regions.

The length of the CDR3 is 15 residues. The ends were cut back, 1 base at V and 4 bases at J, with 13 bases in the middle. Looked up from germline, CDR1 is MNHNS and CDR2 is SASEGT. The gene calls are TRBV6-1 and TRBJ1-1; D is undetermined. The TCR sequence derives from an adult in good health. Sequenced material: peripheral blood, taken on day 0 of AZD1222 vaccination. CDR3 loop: CASSEVVGRVTEAFF. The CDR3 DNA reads TGTGCCAGCAGTGAAGTGGTAGGGAGGGTCACTGAAGCTTTCTTT.